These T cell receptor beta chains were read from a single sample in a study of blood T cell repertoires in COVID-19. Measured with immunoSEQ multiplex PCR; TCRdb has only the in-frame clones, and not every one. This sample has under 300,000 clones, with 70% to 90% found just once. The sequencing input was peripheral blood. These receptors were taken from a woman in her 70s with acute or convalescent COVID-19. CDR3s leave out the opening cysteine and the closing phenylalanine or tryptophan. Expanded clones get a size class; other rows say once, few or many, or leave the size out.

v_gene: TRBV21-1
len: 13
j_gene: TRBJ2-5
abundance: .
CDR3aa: ASSKGYRDQETQY

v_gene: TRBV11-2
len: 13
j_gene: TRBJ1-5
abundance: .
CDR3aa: ASSLTWGENQPQH

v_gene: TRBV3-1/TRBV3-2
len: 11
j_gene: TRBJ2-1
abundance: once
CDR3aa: ASSQSGGDEQF

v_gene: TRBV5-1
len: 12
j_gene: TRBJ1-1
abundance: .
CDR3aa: ASSLVGADTEAF

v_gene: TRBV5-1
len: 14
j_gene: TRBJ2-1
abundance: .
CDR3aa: ASSPGLAGRLNEQF

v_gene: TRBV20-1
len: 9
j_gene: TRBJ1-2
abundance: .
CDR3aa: SAGKQGGYT

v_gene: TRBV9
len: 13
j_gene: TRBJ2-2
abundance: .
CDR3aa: ASRVGTSGTGELF

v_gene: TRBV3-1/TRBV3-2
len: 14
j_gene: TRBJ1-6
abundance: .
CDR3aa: ASSQDRGQRWSPLH

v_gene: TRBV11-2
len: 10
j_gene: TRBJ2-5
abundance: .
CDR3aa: ASSLEGTVQY

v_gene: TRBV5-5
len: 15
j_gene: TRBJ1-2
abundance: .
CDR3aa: ASSWPESSDRAQGYT

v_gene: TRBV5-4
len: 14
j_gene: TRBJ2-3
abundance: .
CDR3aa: ASSLELALTADTQY

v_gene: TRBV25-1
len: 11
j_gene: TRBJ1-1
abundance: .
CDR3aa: ASSSQRFAEAF

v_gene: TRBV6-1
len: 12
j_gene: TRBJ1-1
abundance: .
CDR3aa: ASSEALQGRSSF

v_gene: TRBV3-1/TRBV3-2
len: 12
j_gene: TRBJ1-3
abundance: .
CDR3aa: ASSQGQGRNTIY

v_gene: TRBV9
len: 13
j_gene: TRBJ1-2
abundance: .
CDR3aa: ASSVGTVANYGYT

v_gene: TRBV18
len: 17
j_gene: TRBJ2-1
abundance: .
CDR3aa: ASSLTPGTSGDSYNEQF

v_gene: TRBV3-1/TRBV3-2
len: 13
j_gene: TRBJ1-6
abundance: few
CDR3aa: ASSQFWARNSPLH

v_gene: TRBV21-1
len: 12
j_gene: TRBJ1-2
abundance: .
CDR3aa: ASSTPAGPYGYT

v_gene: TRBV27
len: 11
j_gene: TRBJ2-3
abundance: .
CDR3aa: ASSTRTEETQY

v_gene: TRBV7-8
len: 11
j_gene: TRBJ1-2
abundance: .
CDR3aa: ASSARQDYGYT

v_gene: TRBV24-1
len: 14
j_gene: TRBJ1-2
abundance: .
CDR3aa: ATSDSQDTANYGYT

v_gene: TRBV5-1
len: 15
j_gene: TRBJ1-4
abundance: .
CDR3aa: ASSSTQGAIGGEKLF

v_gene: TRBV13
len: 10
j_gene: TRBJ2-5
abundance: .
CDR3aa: ASTVAGETQY

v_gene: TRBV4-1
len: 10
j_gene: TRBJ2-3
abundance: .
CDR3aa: ASSQGEDTQY

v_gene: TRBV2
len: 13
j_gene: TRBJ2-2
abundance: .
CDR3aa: ASLPSLTGAGELF

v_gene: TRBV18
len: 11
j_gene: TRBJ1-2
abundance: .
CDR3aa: ASSPPGNYGYT

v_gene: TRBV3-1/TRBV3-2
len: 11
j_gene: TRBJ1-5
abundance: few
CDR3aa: ASSQGAVEPQH

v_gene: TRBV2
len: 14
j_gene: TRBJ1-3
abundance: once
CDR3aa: ASSPILGGLGNTIY

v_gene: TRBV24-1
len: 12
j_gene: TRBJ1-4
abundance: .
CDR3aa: ATSAWQDNEKLF

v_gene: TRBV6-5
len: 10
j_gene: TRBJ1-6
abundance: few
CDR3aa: ASRTGTSPLH

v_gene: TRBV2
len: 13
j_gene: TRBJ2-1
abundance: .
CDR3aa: ASTLGTSGHGGQF

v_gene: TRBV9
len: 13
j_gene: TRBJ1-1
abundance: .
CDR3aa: ASSGGTGSYTEAF

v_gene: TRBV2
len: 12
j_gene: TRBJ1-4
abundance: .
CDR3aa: ASKRGGRFDLLF

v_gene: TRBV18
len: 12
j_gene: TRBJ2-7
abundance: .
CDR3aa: ASSTTGLSYEQY

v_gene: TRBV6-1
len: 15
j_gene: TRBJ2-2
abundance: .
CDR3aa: ASSGSSPGQYTGELF

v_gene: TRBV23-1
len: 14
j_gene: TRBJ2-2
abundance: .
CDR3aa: ASSRVEGVWTGELF

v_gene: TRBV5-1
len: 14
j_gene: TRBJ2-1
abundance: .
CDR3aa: ASSLEGHLGGNEQF

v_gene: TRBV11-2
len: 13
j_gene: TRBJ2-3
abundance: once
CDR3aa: ASTRQGPSTDTQY

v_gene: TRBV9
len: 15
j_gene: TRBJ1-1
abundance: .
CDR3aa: ASSVELGQGRGTEAF

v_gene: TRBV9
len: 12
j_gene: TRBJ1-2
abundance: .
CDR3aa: ASSRDSLNYGYT

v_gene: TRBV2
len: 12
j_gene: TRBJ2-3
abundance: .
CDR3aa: AGLLAGSTDTQY

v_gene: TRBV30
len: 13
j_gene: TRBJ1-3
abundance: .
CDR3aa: AWSPGQGAGNTIY

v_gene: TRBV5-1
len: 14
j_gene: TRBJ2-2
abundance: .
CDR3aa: ASSSLAGGPPGELF

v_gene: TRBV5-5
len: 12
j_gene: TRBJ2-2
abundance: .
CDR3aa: ASSPYRDTGELF

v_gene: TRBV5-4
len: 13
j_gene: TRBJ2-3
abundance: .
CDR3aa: ASSTGGVSTDTQY

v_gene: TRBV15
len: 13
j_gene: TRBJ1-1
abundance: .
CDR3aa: ATSRDPTTGTEAF

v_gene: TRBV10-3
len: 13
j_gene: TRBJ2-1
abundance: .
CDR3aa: AISESSRPGQEQF

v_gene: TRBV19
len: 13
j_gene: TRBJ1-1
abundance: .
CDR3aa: ASSPGQAVYTEAF

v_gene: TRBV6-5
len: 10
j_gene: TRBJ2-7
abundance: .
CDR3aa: ASTETGYEQY

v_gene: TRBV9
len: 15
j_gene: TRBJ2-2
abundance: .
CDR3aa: ASSESGGSLPPGELF

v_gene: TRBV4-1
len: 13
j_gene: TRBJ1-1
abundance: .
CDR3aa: ASSQVSGVGTEAF